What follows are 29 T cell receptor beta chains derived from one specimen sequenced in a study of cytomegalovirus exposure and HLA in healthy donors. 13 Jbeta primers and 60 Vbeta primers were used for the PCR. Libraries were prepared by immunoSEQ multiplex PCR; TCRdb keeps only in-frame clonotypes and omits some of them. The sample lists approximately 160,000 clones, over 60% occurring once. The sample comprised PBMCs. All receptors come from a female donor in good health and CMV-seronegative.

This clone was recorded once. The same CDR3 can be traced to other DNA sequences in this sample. CDR3 sequence reads: CASSPLGNTIYF. The DNA of the CDR3 is TGTGCCAGCAGCCCCCTTGGAAACACCATATATTTT. The J gene is TRBJ1-3, the V gene TRBV9; no definite D call. V lost 4 bases and J lost 3, with 5 bases in between. This CDR3 comprises 12 residues. Looked up from germline, CDR1 is SGDLS and CDR2 is YYNGEE.

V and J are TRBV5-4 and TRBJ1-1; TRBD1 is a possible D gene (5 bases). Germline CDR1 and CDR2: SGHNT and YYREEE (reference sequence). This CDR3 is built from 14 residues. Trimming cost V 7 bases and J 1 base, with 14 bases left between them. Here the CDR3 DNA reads TGTGCCAGCTCCCAGGGTAGGGGGAACACTGAAGCTTTCTTT. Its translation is CASSQGRGNTEAFF.

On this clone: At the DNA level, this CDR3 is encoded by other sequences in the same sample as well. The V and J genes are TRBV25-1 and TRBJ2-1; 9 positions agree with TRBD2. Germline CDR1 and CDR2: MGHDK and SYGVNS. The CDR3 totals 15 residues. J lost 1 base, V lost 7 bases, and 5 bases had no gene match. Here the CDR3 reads CASTRAGGSYNEQFF. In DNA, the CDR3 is TGTGCCAGCACTAGAGCGGGAGGTTCCTACAATGAGCAGTTCTTC.

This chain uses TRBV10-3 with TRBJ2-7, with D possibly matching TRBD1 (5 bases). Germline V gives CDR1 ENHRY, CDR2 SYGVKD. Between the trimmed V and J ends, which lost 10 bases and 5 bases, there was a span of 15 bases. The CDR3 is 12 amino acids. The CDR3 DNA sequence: TGTGCCACAAAACAGGATACCCACGAGCAGTACTTC. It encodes CATKQDTHEQYF.

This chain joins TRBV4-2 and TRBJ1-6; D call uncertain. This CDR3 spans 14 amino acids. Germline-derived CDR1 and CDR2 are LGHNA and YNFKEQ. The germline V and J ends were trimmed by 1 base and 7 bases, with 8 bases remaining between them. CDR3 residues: CASSQGLQNSPLHF. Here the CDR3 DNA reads TGTGCCAGCAGCCAAGGGCTCCAGAATTCACCCCTCCACTTT.

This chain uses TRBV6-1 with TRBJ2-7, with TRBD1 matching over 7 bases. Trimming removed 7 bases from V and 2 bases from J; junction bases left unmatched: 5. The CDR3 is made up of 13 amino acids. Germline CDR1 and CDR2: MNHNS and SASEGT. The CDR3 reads CASTRTGPYEQYF. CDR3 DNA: TGTGCCAGCACTAGGACAGGACCCTACGAGCAGTACTTC.

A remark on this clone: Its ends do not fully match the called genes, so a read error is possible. CDR3 residues: CSSRPIAGGPPGEQYF. DNA of the CDR3: TGTTCCAGCAGACCCATAGCGGGAGGGCCCCCCGGGGAGCAGTACTTC. The chain uses TRBV7-9 and TRBJ2-7, with TRBD2 matching 11 bases. The CDR3 sequence is 16 residues long. CDR1 SEHNR and CDR2 FQNEAQ come from the germline V gene (reference sequence). Filled out from reference TRBV7-9 and TRBJ2-7, the complete variable domain reads DTGVSQNPRHKITKRGQNVTFRCDPISEHNRLYWYRQTLGQGPEFLTYFQNEAQLEKSRLLSDRFSAERPKGSFSTLEIQRTEQGDSAMYLCSSRPIAGGPPGEQYFGPGTRLTVT.

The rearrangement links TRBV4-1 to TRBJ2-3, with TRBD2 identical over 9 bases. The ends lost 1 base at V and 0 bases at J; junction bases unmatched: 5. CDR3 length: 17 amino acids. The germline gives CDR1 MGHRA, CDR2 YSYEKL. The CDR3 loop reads CASSQVLAGVSTDTQYF. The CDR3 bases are TGCGCCAGCAGCCAAGTGTTAGCGGGAGTCAGCACAGATACGCAGTATTTT.

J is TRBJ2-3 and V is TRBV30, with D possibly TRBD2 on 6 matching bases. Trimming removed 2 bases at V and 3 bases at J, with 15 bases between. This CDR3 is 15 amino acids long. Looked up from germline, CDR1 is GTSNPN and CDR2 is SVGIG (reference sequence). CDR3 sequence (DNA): TGTGCCTGGAGTTTCGGGAGAGGTTTGACAGATACGCAGTATTTT. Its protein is CAWSFGRGLTDTQYF.

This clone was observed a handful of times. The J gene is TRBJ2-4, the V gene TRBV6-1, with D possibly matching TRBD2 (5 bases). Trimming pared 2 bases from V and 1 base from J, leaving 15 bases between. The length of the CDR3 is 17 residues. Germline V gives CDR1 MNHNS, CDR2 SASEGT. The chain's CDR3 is CASSEPLAREAKNIQYF. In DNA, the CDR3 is TGTGCCAGCAGTGAACCCCTCGCAAGGGAGGCCAAAAACATTCAGTACTTC.

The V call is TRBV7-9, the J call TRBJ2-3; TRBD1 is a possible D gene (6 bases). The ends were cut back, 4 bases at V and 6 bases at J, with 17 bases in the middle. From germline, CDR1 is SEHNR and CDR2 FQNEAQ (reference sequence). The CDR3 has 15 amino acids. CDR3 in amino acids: CASSSDLPGVDTQYF. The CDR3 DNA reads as TGTGCCAGCAGCTCGGACCTGCCAGGGGTGGATACGCAGTATTTT.

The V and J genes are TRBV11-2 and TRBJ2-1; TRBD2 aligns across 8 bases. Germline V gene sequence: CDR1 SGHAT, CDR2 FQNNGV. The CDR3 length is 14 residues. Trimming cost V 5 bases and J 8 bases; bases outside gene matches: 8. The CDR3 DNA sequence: TGTGCCAGCAGCACCACCACGACTAGCGATGAGCAGTTCTTC. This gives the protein CASSTTTTSDEQFF.

CDR3: CASSLSGQSYEQYF. The DNA for the CDR3 is TGTGCCAGCAGTTTATCGGGACAGAGCTACGAGCAGTACTTC. The chain joins TRBV27 to TRBJ2-7; 7 bases fit TRBD1. The germline gives CDR1 MNHEY, CDR2 SMNVEV (reference sequence). This CDR3 contains 14 residues. V was pared by 0 bases and J by 3 bases, with 2 bases of the junction left unmatched.

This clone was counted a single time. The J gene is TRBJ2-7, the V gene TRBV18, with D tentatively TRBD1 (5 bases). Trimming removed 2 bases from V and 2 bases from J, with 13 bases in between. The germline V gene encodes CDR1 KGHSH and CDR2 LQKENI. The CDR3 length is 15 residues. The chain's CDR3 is CASSPYMGPTYEQYF. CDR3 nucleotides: TGTGCCAGCTCACCATATATGGGGCCAACCTACGAGCAGTACTTC.

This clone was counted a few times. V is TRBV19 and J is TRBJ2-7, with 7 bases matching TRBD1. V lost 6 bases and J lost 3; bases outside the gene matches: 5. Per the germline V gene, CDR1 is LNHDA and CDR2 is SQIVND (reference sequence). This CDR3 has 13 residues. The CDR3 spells CASSRQGGYEQYF. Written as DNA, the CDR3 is TGTGCCAGTAGCCGACAGGGTGGCTACGAGCAGTACTTC.

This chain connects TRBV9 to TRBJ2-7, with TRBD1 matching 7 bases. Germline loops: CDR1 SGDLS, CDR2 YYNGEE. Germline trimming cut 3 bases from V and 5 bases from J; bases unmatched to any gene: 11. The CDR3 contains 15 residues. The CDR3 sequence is CASSETGRSTDEQYF. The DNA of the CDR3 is TGTGCCAGCAGCGAGACAGGGCGTAGCACCGACGAGCAGTACTTC.

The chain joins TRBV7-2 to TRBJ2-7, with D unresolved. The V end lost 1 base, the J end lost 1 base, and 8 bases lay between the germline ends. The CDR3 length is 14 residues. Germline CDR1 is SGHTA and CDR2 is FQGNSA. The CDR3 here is CASSLVGGSYEQYF. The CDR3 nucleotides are TGTGCCAGCAGCTTAGTCGGCGGATCCTACGAGCAGTACTTC.

The CDR3 nucleotides are TGCGCCAGCAGCGGATCTAGCGGGGGCGGGGGTGGCATTCAGTACTTC. As protein: CASSGSSGGGGGIQYF. This chain joins TRBV5-1 and TRBJ2-4; the match to TRBD2 covers 10 bases. There are 16 residues in the CDR3. The trim removed 4 bases at V and 9 bases at J, leaving 13 bases unmatched. Germline V gives CDR1 SGHRS, CDR2 YFSETQ.

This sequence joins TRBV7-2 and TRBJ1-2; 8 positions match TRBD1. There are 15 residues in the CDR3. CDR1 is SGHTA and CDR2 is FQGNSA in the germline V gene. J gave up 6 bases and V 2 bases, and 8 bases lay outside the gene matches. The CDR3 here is CASSLTYRGENGYTF. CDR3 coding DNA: TGTGCCAGCAGCTTAACCTACAGGGGGGAGAATGGCTACACCTTC.

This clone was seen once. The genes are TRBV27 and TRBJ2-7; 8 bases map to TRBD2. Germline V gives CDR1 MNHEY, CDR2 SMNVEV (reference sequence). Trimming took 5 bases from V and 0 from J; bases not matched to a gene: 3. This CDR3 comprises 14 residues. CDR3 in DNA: TGTGCCAGCAGTATGACTAGCGCCTCCTACGAGCAGTACTTC. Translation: CASSMTSASYEQYF.

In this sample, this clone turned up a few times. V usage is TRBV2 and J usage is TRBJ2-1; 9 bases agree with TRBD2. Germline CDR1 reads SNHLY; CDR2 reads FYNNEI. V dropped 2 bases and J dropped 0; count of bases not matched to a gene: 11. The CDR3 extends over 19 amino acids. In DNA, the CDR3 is TGTGCCAGCAGTGAAATCGGTCTAGCGGGGTATGGCTCCTACAATGAGCAGTTCTTC. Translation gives CASSEIGLAGYGSYNEQFF.

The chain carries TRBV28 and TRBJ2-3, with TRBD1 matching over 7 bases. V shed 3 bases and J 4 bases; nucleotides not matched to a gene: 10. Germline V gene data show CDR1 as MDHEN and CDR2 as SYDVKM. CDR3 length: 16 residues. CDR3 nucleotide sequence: TGTGCCAGCAGTTTCCGGGTTAACAGGGGTCCAGATACGCAGTATTTT. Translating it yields CASSFRVNRGPDTQYF.

The DNA of the CDR3 is TGTGCCAGTAGGGCCACAGGGGGCACCGGGGAGCTGTTTTTT. It translates to CASRATGGTGELFF. V usage is TRBV19 and J usage is TRBJ2-2; 8 bases are shared with TRBD1. With 6 bases clipped from V and 4 bases from J, the junction kept 4 bases outside the gene matches. The CDR3 consists of 14 residues. The germline V gene has CDR1 LNHDA and CDR2 SQIVND (reference sequence).

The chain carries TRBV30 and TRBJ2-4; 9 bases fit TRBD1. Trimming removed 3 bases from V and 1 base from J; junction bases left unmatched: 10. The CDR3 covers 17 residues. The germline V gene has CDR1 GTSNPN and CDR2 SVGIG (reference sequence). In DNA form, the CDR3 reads TGTGCCTGGAGCTTGACAGGGGGGGGCTACGCCAAAAACATTCAGTACTTC. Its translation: CAWSLTGGGYAKNIQYF.

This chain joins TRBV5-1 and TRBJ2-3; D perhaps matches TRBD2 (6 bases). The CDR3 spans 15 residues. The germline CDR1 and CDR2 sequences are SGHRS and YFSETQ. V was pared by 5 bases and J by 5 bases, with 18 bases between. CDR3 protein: CASSLSPGRVDTQYF. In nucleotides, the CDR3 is TGCGCCAGCAGTCTATCCCCCGGGAGAGTAGATACGCAGTATTTT.

The CDR3 loop reads CASSQHGGVASSYEQYF. Written as DNA, the CDR3 is TGTGCCAGCAGCCAACACGGGGGGGTAGCGAGCTCCTACGAGCAGTACTTC. The gene calls are TRBV7-2 and TRBJ2-7; TRBD2 agrees at 8 bases. This CDR3 is built from 17 residues. Trimming took 5 bases from V and 0 from J; bases not matched to a gene: 12. Germline loops: CDR1 SGHTA, CDR2 FQGNSA.

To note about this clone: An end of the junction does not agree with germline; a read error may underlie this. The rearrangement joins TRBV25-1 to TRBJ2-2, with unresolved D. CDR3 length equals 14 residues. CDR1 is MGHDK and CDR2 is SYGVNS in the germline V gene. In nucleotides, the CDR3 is TGTGCCAGCAGTGAACACATGAACACCGAGGAGCTGTTTTTT. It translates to CASSEHMNTEELFF.

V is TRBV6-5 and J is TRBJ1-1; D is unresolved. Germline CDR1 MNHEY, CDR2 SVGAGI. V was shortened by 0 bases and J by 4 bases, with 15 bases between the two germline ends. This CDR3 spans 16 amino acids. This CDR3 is CASSYSGTAGRTEAFF. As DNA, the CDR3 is TGTGCCAGCAGTTACTCCGGCACCGCGGGCCGCACTGAAGCTTTCTTT.

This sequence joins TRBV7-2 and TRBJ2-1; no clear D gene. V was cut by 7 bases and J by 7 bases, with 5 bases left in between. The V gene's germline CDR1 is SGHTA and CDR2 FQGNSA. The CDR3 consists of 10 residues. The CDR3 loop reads CASTPNEQFF. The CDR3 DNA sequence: TGTGCCAGCACCCCTAATGAGCAGTTCTTC.